These 28 T cell receptor beta chains were sequenced from one sample in a study of blood T cell repertoires in COVID-19. Method: immunoSEQ multiplex PCR; TCRdb's copy keeps in-frame clones and lacks some. The table records about 120,000 clones, approximately 74% of them present only once. Material for sequencing was peripheral blood. These receptor sequences come from a woman aged 70-85 years with acute or convalescent COVID-19.

This clone was recorded once. The chain uses TRBV11-2 and TRBJ1-1, with D unresolved. The CDR3 sequence is 13 residues long. Trimming removed 1 base from V and 11 bases from J, with 14 bases in between. Germline V lookup: CDR1 SGHAT, CDR2 FQNNGV. CDR3 residues: CASSLGLQVEAFF. Written as DNA, the CDR3 is TGTGCCAGCAGCTTAGGCCTCCAGGTTGAGGCTTTCTTT.

The V gene is TRBV5-4, the J gene TRBJ2-5, with D perhaps matching TRBD1 (5 bases). Trimming left V 2 bases short and J 1 base short, with 9 bases between. Germline values: CDR1 SGHNT, CDR2 YYREEE (reference sequence). CDR3 length: 14 amino acids. CDR3 in DNA: TGTGCCAGCAGCTTTCGACAGCTCCAAGAGACCCAGTACTTC. Protein product: CASSFRQLQETQYF.

The chain uses TRBV7-3 and TRBJ2-2; possibly TRBD2 for D (5 bases). CDR3 size: 14 residues. V lost 5 bases, J lost 6 bases, and 13 bases lay in between. Germline V gives CDR1 SGHTA, CDR2 FQGTGA. The CDR3 sequence is CASSGGYGPGELFF. Here the CDR3 DNA reads TGTGCCAGCAGCGGCGGGTATGGGCCCGGGGAGCTGTTTTTT.

The chain joins TRBV6-6 to TRBJ1-2; TRBD1 might be the D (5 bases). The germline V gene encodes CDR1 MNHNY and CDR2 SVGAGI (reference sequence). The CDR3 is 13 amino acids. The germline V and J ends were trimmed by 2 bases and 7 bases, with 11 bases remaining between them. The CDR3 protein is CASSYDRGSGYTF. The CDR3 coding sequence is TGTGCCAGCAGTTACGATCGGGGGTCTGGCTACACCTTC.

CDR3 nucleotide sequence: TGTGCCAGCAGCTTAGGAAGTAGCTCCTACGAGCAGTACTTC. The encoded protein is CASSLGSSSYEQYF. The chain carries TRBV7-6 and TRBJ2-7; D is unclear. V shed 1 base and J shed 0 bases, with 7 bases lying between them. The CDR3 is made up of 14 amino acids. The germline V gene encodes CDR1 SGHVS and CDR2 FNYEAQ.

This chain links TRBV19 with TRBJ2-1; 8 nucleotides match TRBD1. Germline V lookup: CDR1 LNHDA, CDR2 SQIVND (reference sequence). The CDR3 sequence is 15 residues long. The V segment lost 5 bases and the J segment 8 bases; nucleotides outside the gene matches: 11. The chain's CDR3 is CASSDRDRSSYEQFF. For the CDR3, the DNA is TGTGCCAGTAGTGACCGGGACAGGAGTTCCTATGAGCAGTTCTTC.

This clone was detected a few times. V gene TRBV2 combines with J gene TRBJ2-7, with 9 bases aligning to TRBD1. CDR3 size: 13 residues. The V gene end was trimmed by 6 bases and the J gene end by 6 bases; junction bases not matched to a gene: 6. CDR1 SNHLY and CDR2 FYNNEI come from the germline V gene. The CDR3 loop is CASRGTGWSEQYF. In DNA, the CDR3 is TGTGCCAGCAGAGGGACAGGGTGGTCCGAGCAGTACTTC.

This chain joins TRBV21-1 and TRBJ2-1; TRBD2, the table's D call, lacks a check against the DNA. TRBV21-1 is a documented pseudogene. This CDR3 comprises 18 residues. As DNA, the CDR3 is TGTGCCAGCAGCAAAAGACTAGCCTCGAGAAGCTCCTACAATGAGCAGTTCTTC. This gives the protein CASSKRLASRSSYNEQFF.

This chain connects TRBV30 to TRBJ1-5; D gene unclear. V gave up 4 bases and J gave up 7 bases, with 14 bases separating them. The CDR3 runs 13 residues. Germline V gives CDR1 GTSNPN, CDR2 SVGIG (reference sequence). In DNA form, the CDR3 reads TGTGCCTGGACCCCTGGGCGTGGACAGCCCCAGCATTTT. Protein product: CAWTPGRGQPQHF.

This chain uses TRBV12-3 or TRBV12-4 with TRBJ2-7, with 10 bases fitting TRBD1. The CDR3 is 12 amino acids. V lost 6 bases, J lost 8 bases, and 4 bases stayed unmatched. CDR3 coding DNA: TGTGCCAGCAGAACGGGACAGGGGAAGCAGTACTTC. Its translation: CASRTGQGKQYF.

The chain combines TRBV7-2 with TRBJ1-3; D gene unclear. The V end was cut by 8 bases, the J end by 8 bases, with 19 bases between. Germline V CDR1 and CDR2: SGHTA, FQGNSA. This CDR3 comprises 14 residues. CDR3 region: CASGRGAAGDTIYF. The CDR3 DNA reads TGTGCCAGCGGACGAGGCGCGGCGGGTGACACCATATATTTT. Filled out from reference TRBV7-2 and TRBJ1-3, the complete variable domain reads GAGVSQSPSNKVTEKGKDVELRCDPISGHTALYWYRQSLGQGLEFLIYFQGNSAPDKSGLPSDRFSAERTGGSVSTLTIQRTQQEDSAVYLCASGRGAAGDTIYFGEGSWLTVV.

The rearrangement joins TRBV6-5 to TRBJ2-2; D is uncertain. CDR3 length: 14 amino acids. V gave up 4 bases and J gave up 5 bases, with 11 bases separating them. Germline V lookup: CDR1 MNHEY, CDR2 SVGAGI. The CDR3 DNA sequence: TGTGCCAGCAGTTCCTTCGGGTTGACCGGGGAGCTGTTTTTT. It translates to CASSSFGLTGELFF.

This sequence joins TRBV29-1 and TRBJ1-5; D is unclear. Germline V gene data show CDR1 as SQVTM and CDR2 as ANQGSEA. Trimming shortened V by 7 bases and J by 0 bases, and 13 bases separated the two germline ends. The CDR3 has 14 residues. The CDR3 sequence is CSATFGDSNQPQHF. The CDR3 nucleotides are TGCAGCGCTACCTTTGGAGATAGCAATCAGCCCCAGCATTTT.

The sample holds a few counts of this clone. This chain uses TRBV11-2 with TRBJ1-3; D gene uncertain. The CDR3 extends over 14 amino acids. V was cut by 6 bases and J by 0 bases, with 9 bases left in between. Germline V lookup: CDR1 SGHAT, CDR2 FQNNGV. In DNA, the CDR3 is TGTGCCAGCAGTCGCGTCTCCTCTGGAAACACCATATATTTT. Its protein is CASSRVSSGNTIYF. Complete variable domain (other parts from reference TRBV11-2 and TRBJ1-3): EAGVAQSPRYKIIEKRQSVAFWCNPISGHATLYWYQQILGQGPKLLIQFQNNGVVDDSQLPKDRFSAERLKGVDSTLKIQPAKLEDSAVYLCASSRVSSGNTIYFGEGSWLTVV.

CDR3 DNA sequence: TGCGCCAGCAGCTTGGAAGGGACAGGCGCCAATTCACCCCTCCACTTT. Translation gives CASSLEGTGANSPLHF. The chain carries TRBV5-1 and TRBJ1-6; 8 positions agree with TRBD1. CDR3 length: 16 amino acids. V trimming: 0 bases; J trimming: 7 bases; junction bases outside the gene matches: 6. CDR1 SGHRS and CDR2 YFSETQ come from the germline V gene.

The CDR3 region is CATSDPTSGSQTDTQYF. CDR3 in DNA: TGTGCCACCAGTGACCCGACTAGCGGGAGTCAAACAGATACGCAGTATTTT. This chain uses TRBV24-1 with TRBJ2-3; the match to TRBD2 covers 12 bases. This CDR3 comprises 17 residues. Germline values: CDR1 KGHDR, CDR2 SFDVKD. Trimming cost V 4 bases and J 3 bases; bases outside gene matches: 7.

This rearrangement joins TRBV7-6 to TRBJ1-4; D possibly corresponds to TRBD1 (5 bases). Trimming removed 1 base from V and 8 bases from J, with 14 bases in between. This CDR3 has 15 residues. Germline CDR1 reads SGHVS; CDR2 reads FNYEAQ. This chain's CDR3 is CASSLEGGVGEKLFF. CDR3 sequence (DNA): TGTGCCAGCAGCTTAGAGGGAGGGGTTGGGGAAAAACTGTTTTTT.

The chain couples TRBV27 to TRBJ1-6; 7 bases match TRBD1. CDR1 is MNHEY, CDR2 SMNVEV, per germline (reference sequence). V lost 3 bases, J lost 3 bases, and 14 bases stayed unmatched. The CDR3 is 19 residues long. Written as DNA, the CDR3 is TGTGCCAGCAGTTTTTTTCGGGACAGCCGACAAGACTATAATTCACCCCTCCACTTT. Its translation is CASSFFRDSRQDYNSPLHF.

This CDR3 is CASSSPRTGRNYGYTF. As DNA, the CDR3 is TGTGCCAGCAGTTCCCCCAGGACAGGGAGAAACTATGGCTACACCTTC. J is TRBJ1-2 and V is TRBV6-6; 8 bases are shared with TRBD1. The CDR3 consists of 16 residues. With 4 bases clipped from V and 2 bases from J, the junction kept 9 bases outside the gene matches. Germline CDR1 is MNHNY and CDR2 is SVGAGI (reference sequence).

The CDR3 sequence: CASSWGQGAGETQYF. The DNA for the CDR3 is TGTGCCAGCAGCTGGGGACAGGGGGCTGGAGAGACCCAGTACTTC. The chain uses TRBV13 and TRBJ2-5; 12 bases align to TRBD1. The germline CDR1 and CDR2 sequences are PRHDT and FYEKMQ (reference sequence). This CDR3 comprises 15 residues. V lost 4 bases to trimming and J lost 4 bases; unmatched junction nucleotides: 4.

This clone has more than one count but fewer than ten. This chain connects TRBV5-4 to TRBJ2-2, with TRBD2 identical over 8 bases. Trimming removed 1 base from V and 5 bases from J; junction bases left unmatched: 4. CDR1 is SGHNT, CDR2 YYREEE, per germline (reference sequence). The CDR3 runs 15 residues. The CDR3 here is CASSLRAGVTGELFF. Written as DNA, the CDR3 is TGTGCCAGCAGCTTGAGAGCGGGAGTTACCGGGGAGCTGTTTTTT.

The V gene is TRBV5-5, the J gene TRBJ2-7; TRBD2 matches at 9 bases. The length of the CDR3 is 15 residues. The trim removed 3 bases at V and 4 bases at J, leaving 8 bases unmatched. The germline gives CDR1 SGHKS, CDR2 YYEKEE (reference sequence). CDR3 nucleotide sequence: TGTGCCAGCAGCTGGGATTCTAGCGGGATATACGAGCAGTACTTC. Amino acid sequence: CASSWDSSGIYEQYF.

This chain links TRBV7-8 with TRBJ2-7, with 7 bases matching TRBD1. V trimming: 5 bases; J trimming: 13 bases; junction bases outside the gene matches: 17. Germline V gene lookup returns CDR1 SGHVS and CDR2 FQNEAQ. The length of the CDR3 is 14 residues. CDR3 DNA: TGTGCCAGCAGCCAGAGGGACAGTCCTACGAGCAGTTACTTC. This codes for CASSQRDSPTSSYF.

The CDR3 sequence is CATSDASPGERDTQYF. The CDR3, as DNA: TGTGCCACCAGTGATGCTAGCCCGGGGGAACGGGATACGCAGTATTTT. This chain connects TRBV24-1 to TRBJ2-3; the D gene is possibly TRBD2 (6 bases). With 3 bases removed from V and 6 bases from J, the gap between germline ends came to 18 bases. The CDR3 loop spans 16 amino acids. Germline values: CDR1 KGHDR, CDR2 SFDVKD.

V is TRBV5-1 and J is TRBJ2-2; TRBD2 matches 8 bases. This CDR3 has 15 amino acids. CDR1 SGHRS and CDR2 YFSETQ come from the germline V gene. J lost 6 bases, V lost 3 bases, and 7 bases had no gene match. The CDR3 coding sequence is TGCGCCAGCAGCTCGGGGCGGGAGGCCGCCGGGGAGCTGTTTTTT. Its protein product is CASSSGREAAGELFF.

The V and J genes are TRBV5-1 and TRBJ2-7; no clear D. Germline-derived CDR1 and CDR2 are SGHRS and YFSETQ. Trimming stripped 3 bases from V and 0 bases from J, with 7 bases between. The CDR3 runs to 13 residues. The chain's CDR3 is CASSSLSSYEQYF. The CDR3 region has the DNA TGCGCCAGCAGCTCTCTCTCCTCCTACGAGCAGTACTTC. The full variable domain, rest sourced from reference TRBV5-1 and TRBJ2-7, is KAGVTQTPRYLIKTRGQQVTLSCSPISGHRSVSWYQQTPGQGLQFLFEYFSETQRNKGNFPGRFSGRQFSNSRSEMNVSTLELGDSALYLCASSSLSSYEQYFGPGTRLTVT.

The rearrangement joins TRBV5-4 to TRBJ1-2, with 12 bases matching TRBD1. This CDR3 has 19 residues. The germline gives CDR1 SGHNT, CDR2 YYREEE (reference sequence). V dropped 0 bases and J dropped 4; count of bases not matched to a gene: 13. CDR3 sequence (DNA): TGTGCCAGCAGCTTGGGTGCCGGGACAGGGGGCGCCGGCCTCTATGGCTACACCTTC. Translation: CASSLGAGTGGAGLYGYTF. The variable domain in full, completed from reference TRBV5-4 and TRBJ1-2, reads ETGVTQSPTHLIKTRGQQVTLRCSSQSGHNTVSWYQQALGQGPQFIFQYYREEENGRGNFPPRFSGLQFPNYSSELNVNALELDDSALYLCASSLGAGTGGAGLYGYTFGSGTRLTVV.

There are a few counts of this clone. The genes are TRBV12-3 or TRBV12-4 and TRBJ2-2; the D is unclear. With 6 bases removed from V and 9 bases from J, the gap between germline ends came to 14 bases. There are 13 residues in the CDR3. CDR3 bases: TGTGCCAGCAGGCGCGGCCCCTATCGGGAGCTGTTTTTT. Amino acids: CASRRGPYRELFF.